The 25 T cell receptor beta chains in this list originate from one sample, sequenced in a study of T cells in narcolepsy. This table comes from immunoSEQ multiplex PCR, and its TCRdb copy is limited to in-frame clones, with some not included. The sample has around 24,000 clones, about 83% seen once. The sample comprised CD45RA- memory CD4+ T cells from PBMCs. Receptors were obtained from a human donor with narcolepsy.

This clone was seen a handful of times. The chain is built from TRBV7-9 and TRBJ2-1; 13 nucleotides agree with TRBD2. The CDR3 contains 16 residues. The germline V gene encodes CDR1 SEHNR and CDR2 FQNEAQ (reference sequence). V lost 5 bases to trimming and J lost 4 bases; unmatched junction nucleotides: 5. The CDR3 loop is CASSLGLAGLYNEQFF. The CDR3 region has the DNA TGTGCCAGCAGCCTGGGACTAGCGGGACTTTACAATGAGCAGTTCTTC.

The chain couples TRBV25-1 to TRBJ2-2; tentatively, D is TRBD1 or TRBD2 (5 bases each). Germline V lookup: CDR1 MGHDK, CDR2 SYGVNS. The CDR3 has 13 residues. Deletions cut 3 bases from V and 8 bases from J, with 10 bases between. The chain's CDR3 is CASSDEGRGELFF. In DNA form, the CDR3 reads TGTGCCAGCAGTGATGAGGGGCGGGGGGAGCTGTTTTTT.

This clone was seen only once. This chain uses TRBV18 with TRBJ1-4; no definite D call. The V end lost 3 bases, the J end lost 8 bases, and 13 bases lay between the germline ends. There are 14 residues in the CDR3. CDR1 and CDR2 (germline): KGHSH, LQKENI. The CDR3 sequence: CASSPSGMEEKLFF. The CDR3 DNA follows: TGTGCCAGCTCACCTTCCGGGATGGAGGAAAAACTGTTTTTT.

The chain is built from TRBV28 and TRBJ2-3; no clear D. With 6 bases removed from V and 3 bases from J, the gap between germline ends came to 13 bases. The CDR3 runs to 14 residues. Germline lookup yields CDR1 MDHEN and CDR2 SYDVKM. The CDR3 region has the DNA TGTGCCAGCAGGGATTGGCGCCTGACAGATACGCAGTATTTT. This sequence encodes CASRDWRLTDTQYF.

The rearrangement uses TRBV7-7 and TRBJ2-5, with 10 bases identical to TRBD2. Germline CDR1 reads SSHAT; CDR2 reads FNYEAQ (reference sequence). CDR3 size: 14 residues. Losses at the gene ends were 8 bases for V and 5 bases for J; bases not matched to a gene: 8. For the CDR3, the DNA is TGTGCCAGCCTCGGACTAGCGGCCTTGGAGACCCAGTACTTC. This encodes CASLGLAALETQYF.

The chain recombines TRBV27 with TRBJ1-1, with D possibly matching TRBD1 (6 bases). The V end was cut by 8 bases, the J end by 4 bases, with 23 bases between. Germline loops: CDR1 MNHEY, CDR2 SMNVEV (reference sequence). CDR3 size: 16 residues. The CDR3 loop reads CASGQTVLGISTEAFF. In nucleotides, the CDR3 is TGTGCCAGCGGACAGACAGTTTTGGGTATAAGCACTGAAGCTTTCTTT.

This rearrangement joins TRBV7-7 to TRBJ2-1, with 11 bases aligning to TRBD2. The CDR3 consists of 17 residues. Germline V lookup: CDR1 SSHAT, CDR2 FNYEAQ (reference sequence). With 5 bases clipped from V and 4 bases from J, the junction kept 10 bases outside the gene matches. The CDR3 reads CASSRNPLAGGYNEQFF. In DNA form, the CDR3 reads TGTGCCAGCAGCCGAAACCCTCTAGCGGGAGGTTACAATGAGCAGTTCTTC.

The V and J genes are TRBV7-2 and TRBJ2-1; no definite D call. The germline gives CDR1 SGHTA, CDR2 FQGNSA. Trimming cost V 7 bases and J 7 bases, with 14 bases left between them. There are 13 residues in the CDR3. CDR3 DNA sequence: TGTGCCAGCACCCTGGACGGTCCGAATGAGCAGTTCTTC. Translated: CASTLDGPNEQFF.

V and J are TRBV27 and TRBJ1-4; TRBD1 might be the D (5 bases). Trimming took 5 bases from V and 3 from J, leaving 10 bases between them. CDR1 and CDR2 from the germline V gene are MNHEY and SMNVEV (reference sequence). This CDR3 spans 14 amino acids. The chain's CDR3 is CASSGGKANEKLFF. The CDR3 nucleotides read TGTGCCAGCAGTGGGGGGAAGGCTAATGAAAAACTGTTTTTT.

This rearrangement joins TRBV10-1 to TRBJ1-5; D not certain. V was shortened by 7 bases and J by 7 bases, with 5 bases between the two germline ends. The CDR3 consists of 10 residues. Germline loops: CDR1 WNHNN, CDR2 SYGVQD (reference sequence). The CDR3 loop is CASIPQPQHF. CDR3 in DNA: TGCGCCAGCATTCCACAGCCCCAGCATTTT.

The chain employs TRBV11-1 and TRBJ1-1; D call uncertain. This CDR3 contains 14 residues. Deletions cut 0 bases from V and 1 base from J, with 6 bases between. CDR1 and CDR2 (germline): SGHAT, FQDESV (reference sequence). The DNA for the CDR3 is TGTGCCAGCAGCTTAGCTGGTAAGAACACTGAAGCTTTCTTT. Translating gives CASSLAGKNTEAFF.

The chain combines TRBV18 with TRBJ1-1, with no clear D. The V end was cut by 0 bases, the J end by 0 bases, with 8 bases between. The germline gives CDR1 KGHSH, CDR2 LQKENI. This CDR3 has 15 amino acids. The CDR3 DNA follows: TGTGCCAGCTCACCACCGTCAAAGATGAACACTGAAGCTTTCTTT. Protein product: CASSPPSKMNTEAFF.

This clone was observed a handful of times. The genes are TRBV10-3 and TRBJ1-4, with 7 bases matching TRBD1. The trim removed 11 bases at V and 8 bases at J, leaving 11 bases unmatched. CDR3 length: 13 residues. In germline, CDR1 is ENHRY, CDR2 SYGVKD. DNA for the CDR3: TGTGCCTCCCAGGGGGGGGCAAGGGAAAAACTGTTTTTT. Amino acid sequence: CASQGGAREKLFF.

The CDR3 DNA reads as TGTGCCAGCAGCCCGGGACACCAATACAATGAGCAGTTCTTC. Its translation: CASSPGHQYNEQFF. This sequence joins TRBV13 and TRBJ2-1; D might be TRBD1 (6 bases). CDR1 and CDR2 (germline): PRHDT, FYEKMQ (reference sequence). V gave up 5 bases and J gave up 4 bases, with 12 bases separating them. CDR3 length equals 14 residues.

The rearrangement joins TRBV6-6 to TRBJ1-4, with D hard to call. The germline CDR1 and CDR2 sequences are MNHNY and SVGAGI (reference sequence). Trimming removed 6 bases from V and 6 bases from J, with 14 bases in between. CDR3 size: 14 residues. CDR3 region: CASSDTRADEKLFF. The DNA of the CDR3 is TGTGCCAGCAGCGATACCCGGGCGGATGAAAAACTGTTTTTT.

V gene TRBV5-1 combines with J gene TRBJ2-7; 8 bases line up with TRBD2. Looked up from germline, CDR1 is SGHRS and CDR2 is YFSETQ. The J segment lost 3 bases and the V segment lost 7 bases, leaving 9 bases of the junction unmatched. CDR3 length equals 14 residues. The CDR3 DNA follows: TGCGCCAGCTCCCCAATAGCGGGGAGCTACGAGCAGTACTTC. Translating it yields CASSPIAGSYEQYF.

J is TRBJ2-7 and V is TRBV18; TRBD2 agrees at 7 bases. The CDR3 spans 13 residues. V lost 5 bases to trimming and J lost 13 bases; unmatched junction nucleotides: 14. Germline V lookup: CDR1 KGHSH, CDR2 LQKENI. This chain's CDR3 is CASSYDSGGTGYF. CDR3 coding DNA: TGTGCCAGCTCATACGATTCGGGAGGAACGGGTTACTTC.

The chain combines TRBV18 with TRBJ2-5, with a tentative D call TRBD2 (7 bases). The better agreement between TRBJ2-7 and the DNA end casts doubt on the J call. The CDR3 consists of 15 residues. Germline lookup yields CDR1 KGHSH and CDR2 LQKENI. The CDR3 sequence is CASSPRGGTAYEQYF. The CDR3 DNA is TGTGCCAGCTCACCAAGGGGGGGAACAGCCTACGAGCAGTACTTC.

The rearrangement links TRBV19 to TRBJ2-1; unclear D gene. In germline, CDR1 is LNHDA, CDR2 SQIVND (reference sequence). V dropped 0 bases and J dropped 3 bases, with 9 bases sitting between them. There are 15 residues in the CDR3. The chain's CDR3 is CASSIDQGGYNEQFF. The CDR3 bases are TGTGCCAGTAGTATAGATCAAGGCGGCTACAATGAGCAGTTCTTC.

The chain joins TRBV28 to TRBJ1-5; D not certain. This CDR3 is 12 amino acids long. The germline gives CDR1 MDHEN, CDR2 SYDVKM. The V end was cut by 4 bases, the J end by 7 bases, with 8 bases between. The CDR3 reads CASSWGRQPQHF. In DNA form, the CDR3 reads TGTGCCAGCAGTTGGGGTAGGCAGCCCCAGCATTTT.

The gene calls are TRBV6-1 and TRBJ2-7; D gene ambiguous. The V end was cut by 5 bases, the J end by 3 bases, with 8 bases between. This CDR3 has 12 amino acids. Germline loops: CDR1 MNHNS, CDR2 SASEGT. CDR3 residues: CASSTSSYEQYF. CDR3 nucleotides: TGTGCCAGCAGTACCTCGAGCTACGAGCAGTACTTC.

CDR3 residues: CASSTRYRGTGELFF. The CDR3 DNA sequence: TGTGCCAGCAGTACAAGATATAGGGGAACCGGGGAGCTGTTTTTT. The rearrangement links TRBV6-1 to TRBJ2-2; D possibly corresponds to TRBD1 (5 bases). V was clipped by 5 bases and J by 5 bases, with 15 bases between them. CDR1 and CDR2 from the germline V gene are MNHNS and SASEGT. The CDR3 spans 15 residues.

This clone was seen only once. This chain connects TRBV7-6 to TRBJ2-5, with TRBD1 as a possible D gene (6 bases). V was trimmed by 4 bases and J by 5 bases, leaving 14 bases between them. CDR1 and CDR2 (germline): SGHVS, FNYEAQ. The CDR3 is 14 amino acids. Here the CDR3 reads CASSSGVVLETQYF. CDR3 nucleotides: TGTGCCAGCAGCTCAGGGGTCGTACTGGAGACCCAGTACTTC.

This rearrangement joins TRBV7-2 to TRBJ1-2; unclear D gene. V lost 5 bases and J 6 bases, leaving 13 bases between the germline ends. CDR3 length: 13 amino acids. The germline gives CDR1 SGHTA, CDR2 FQGNSA. Here the CDR3 reads CASSRWGSNGYTF. The CDR3, as DNA: TGTGCCAGCAGCCGATGGGGTTCTAATGGCTACACCTTC.

The rearrangement uses TRBV2 and TRBJ2-7; 9 nucleotides align to TRBD1. Germline V gene data show CDR1 as SNHLY and CDR2 as FYNNEI. J lost 2 bases, V lost 6 bases, and 8 bases had no gene match. The CDR3 covers 15 residues. The CDR3 nucleotides read TGTGCCAGCAGGGGAACAGGGGGCGAGGCCTACGAGCAGTACTTC. Translating gives CASRGTGGEAYEQYF.